Shown below are 22 T cell receptor beta chains from a single sample sequenced in a study of low-dose radiotherapy and immunotherapy resistance in tumors. TCR amplification involved 20 PCR cycles with a constant-region primer and V-primer adapter. Each CDR3 protein gets one entry after TCRdb re-called the reads with MiXCR. Seen here are about 50,000 distinct CDR3 sequences, approximately 10% observed once, and the top ten hold about 6%. Regarding time point: before trial treatment. The sequences come from PBMCs, collected before treatment. The receptors were sampled from a female donor with ovarian cancer.

This clonotype was seen at least ten times. The chain couples TRBV30 to TRBJ1-4; TRBD1 might be the D (5 bases). This CDR3 is built from 14 residues. Germline CDR1 is GTSNPN and CDR2 is SVGIG (reference sequence). Deletions cut 0 bases from V and 8 bases from J, with 13 bases between. CDR3 protein: CAWSVRGPAEKLFF. CDR3 sequence (DNA): TGTGCCTGGAGTGTACGGGGACCAGCGGAAAAACTGTTTTTT.

This clonotype occurred many times. The chain has TRBV20-1 and TRBJ2-7; 8 positions agree with TRBD1. V lost 5 bases, J lost 4 bases, and 10 bases stayed unmatched. The length of the CDR3 is 14 residues. CDR1 is DFQATT and CDR2 is SNEGSKA in the germline V gene (reference sequence). The CDR3 bases are TGCAGTGCTCGACCCGGGACAGGACTATACGAGCAGTACTTC. Protein product: CSARPGTGLYEQYF.

The sample holds many counts of this clonotype. J is TRBJ2-7 and V is TRBV30, with D unclear. The CDR3 totals 12 residues. The germline V and J ends were trimmed by 4 bases and 3 bases, with 10 bases remaining between them. Germline V gene sequence: CDR1 GTSNPN, CDR2 SVGIG (reference sequence). The CDR3 sequence is CAWKLGSYEQYF. The CDR3 region has the DNA TGTGCCTGGAAGCTGGGTAGCTACGAGCAGTACTTC.

This clonotype was recorded many times. The chain links TRBV10-3 to TRBJ2-5; possible D gene TRBD2, 6 bases. The germline CDR1 and CDR2 sequences are ENHRY and SYGVKD. V lost 4 bases and J lost 5, with 8 bases in between. The CDR3 has 12 amino acids. CDR3 residues: CAISAGRETQYF. As DNA, the CDR3 is TGTGCCATCAGTGCAGGGAGGGAGACCCAGTACTTC.

This rearrangement joins TRBV3-1 to TRBJ2-3, with D uncertain. The CDR3 spans 13 residues. Germline CDR1 LGHDT, CDR2 YNNKEL (reference sequence). V shed 4 bases and J shed 1 base, with 6 bases lying between them. The CDR3 nucleotides are TGTGCCAGCAGCCCTCGGGGCACAGATACGCAGTATTTT. Translation gives CASSPRGTDTQYF.

This clonotype was detected ten times or more. V gene TRBV24-1 combines with J gene TRBJ1-5, with 10 bases identical to TRBD1. With V trimmed by 4 bases and J by 4 bases, 6 bases remained unmatched. There are 16 residues in the CDR3. The germline V gene has CDR1 KGHDR and CDR2 SFDVKD. The CDR3 protein is CATSDHGQGDNQPQHF. The CDR3 DNA is TGTGCCACCAGTGACCATGGACAGGGGGATAATCAGCCCCAGCATTTT.

This clonotype was recorded at least ten times. The chain links TRBV20-1 to TRBJ1-2; no clear D gene. In germline, CDR1 is DFQATT, CDR2 SNEGSKA (reference sequence). Trimming took off 5 bases at V and 2 bases at J, with 15 bases between the two ends. This CDR3 comprises 14 residues. Written as DNA, the CDR3 is TGCAGTGCTCAGACCGAACTGCGGAACTATGGCTACACCTTC. It encodes CSAQTELRNYGYTF.

This clonotype was counted ten times or more. The chain has TRBV24-1 and TRBJ2-2; 7 bases are shared with TRBD1. CDR3 length: 13 amino acids. V shed 7 bases, J shed 6 bases, and the junction held 4 bases outside the gene matches. From germline, CDR1 is KGHDR and CDR2 SFDVKD. CDR3 nucleotides: TGTGCCACCAGGGGAACAGGGGCCGGGGAGCTGTTTTTT. Translation: CATRGTGAGELFF.

This chain uses TRBV14 with TRBJ1-4, with a tentative D call TRBD1 (6 bases). V was clipped by 5 bases and J by 7 bases, with 17 bases between them. Germline CDR1 is SGHDN and CDR2 is FVKESK. The CDR3 consists of 15 residues. This CDR3 reads CASSFTQGRFEKLFF. The CDR3 DNA reads TGTGCCAGCAGCTTTACCCAGGGGCGCTTTGAAAAACTGTTTTTT.

At least ten counts were recorded for this clonotype. The chain has TRBV14 and TRBJ2-2; 9 nucleotides agree with TRBD2. V gave up 3 bases and J gave up 6 bases; unmatched junction bases: 8. The CDR3 has 16 amino acids. Germline V gene lookup returns CDR1 SGHDN and CDR2 FVKESK. CDR3 in DNA: TGTGCCAGCAGCCAGGCCGGGACTAGCTTTGCCGGGGAGCTGTTTTTT. Protein sequence: CASSQAGTSFAGELFF.

This clonotype has a handful of counts. This chain connects TRBV5-1 to TRBJ1-2; TRBD1 matches at 9 bases. Trimming at V came to 4 bases and at J to 4 bases, leaving 8 bases not matched to a gene. Germline lookup yields CDR1 SGHRS and CDR2 YFSETQ. The CDR3 length is 15 residues. This CDR3 reads CASSPSQGAGYGYTF. The CDR3 DNA reads TGCGCCAGCAGCCCGTCACAGGGGGCAGGCTATGGCTACACCTTC.

This clonotype was seen only a few times. The chain carries TRBV28 and TRBJ1-2; D ambiguous. The CDR3 sequence is 14 residues long. Trimming stripped 1 base from V and 4 bases from J, with 10 bases between. From germline, CDR1 is MDHEN and CDR2 SYDVKM. DNA of the CDR3: TGTGCCAGCAGTTTATCTGGCGGCCTCTATGGCTACACCTTC. Amino acids: CASSLSGGLYGYTF.

This clonotype was recorded at least ten times. J is TRBJ1-5 and V is TRBV6-1, with D possibly being TRBD1 (5 bases). CDR3 length: 13 residues. CDR1 and CDR2 from the germline V gene are MNHNS and SASEGT. V gave up 11 bases and J gave up 0 bases, with 11 bases separating them. CDR3 region: CACKGYSNQPQHF. As DNA, the CDR3 is TGTGCCTGCAAGGGGTATAGCAATCAGCCCCAGCATTTT.

This CDR3 reads CASSPLPLGGSGNTIYF. The CDR3 bases are TGTGCCAGCAGTCCGCTACCCCTTGGGGGGAGCGGAAACACCATATATTTT. The J gene is TRBJ1-3, the V gene TRBV6-1; maybe TRBD1 (5 bases). V was pared by 5 bases and J by 4 bases, with 21 bases between. The CDR3 extends over 17 amino acids. Per germline, CDR1 MNHNS and CDR2 SASEGT.

This clonotype has only a few counts. The chain has TRBV10-3 and TRBJ2-2; 10 bases fit TRBD2. The ends lost 3 bases at V and 3 bases at J; junction bases unmatched: 4. This CDR3 has 16 residues. Germline CDR1 reads ENHRY; CDR2 reads SYGVKD. Here the CDR3 reads CAISEALAGDTGELFF. CDR3 in DNA: TGTGCCATCAGTGAAGCCCTAGCGGGAGACACCGGGGAGCTGTTTTTT.

This clonotype was counted ten times or more. This chain uses TRBV11-2 with TRBJ2-2, with 11 bases that match TRBD1. Germline V gene sequence: CDR1 SGHAT, CDR2 FQNNGV. CDR3 length: 17 residues. V lost 5 bases to trimming and J lost 3 bases; unmatched junction nucleotides: 8. CDR3: CASSPGTGGRDTGELFF. DNA for the CDR3: TGTGCCAGCAGCCCAGGGACAGGGGGTAGGGACACCGGGGAGCTGTTTTTT.

The table lists this clonotype with many counts. The gene calls are TRBV29-1 and TRBJ1-2; 7 bases align to TRBD1. V was pared by 6 bases and J by 7 bases, with 8 bases of the junction left unmatched. Germline values: CDR1 SQVTM, CDR2 ANQGSEA. The length of the CDR3 is 12 residues. This CDR3 is CSVTQTGSGYTF. In DNA, the CDR3 is TGCAGCGTCACCCAGACAGGGAGTGGCTACACCTTC.

The table lists this clonotype with many counts. V gene TRBV2 combines with J gene TRBJ2-3; TRBD1 matches 8 bases. This CDR3 is built from 14 residues. Trimming cost V 6 bases and J 5 bases; bases outside gene matches: 7. Per the germline V gene, CDR1 is SNHLY and CDR2 is FYNNEI. The DNA for the CDR3 is TGTGCCAGCAGACGCGGACAGGGAGGAGATACGCAGTATTTT. The encoded protein is CASRRGQGGDTQYF.

The genes are TRBV25-1 and TRBJ2-2; no reliable D call. The germline V gene has CDR1 MGHDK and CDR2 SYGVNS. The CDR3 is 17 amino acids. V was trimmed by 3 bases and J by 3 bases, leaving 17 bases between them. The chain's CDR3 is CASSDWWFAGDTGELFF. CDR3 sequence (DNA): TGTGCCAGCAGTGACTGGTGGTTTGCAGGCGACACCGGGGAGCTGTTTTTT.

The sample holds many counts of this clonotype. This chain uses TRBV2 with TRBJ2-5, with D perhaps matching TRBD2 (5 bases). Trimming removed 6 bases from V and 2 bases from J, with 22 bases in between. CDR1 is SNHLY and CDR2 is FYNNEI in the germline V gene. The CDR3 contains 17 residues. CDR3: CASSASPRAQIQETQYF. DNA for the CDR3: TGTGCCAGCAGCGCGTCCCCGAGGGCTCAAATACAAGAGACCCAGTACTTC.

This clonotype has only a few counts. The rearrangement links TRBV5-1 to TRBJ1-5; D gene unclear. The CDR3 is 15 residues long. Trimming stripped 4 bases from V and 1 base from J, with 12 bases between. Germline assignment: CDR1 SGHRS and CDR2 YFSETQ. The CDR3 is CASSERPGSNQPQHF. The CDR3 nucleotides are TGCGCCAGCAGCGAAAGGCCCGGCAGCAATCAGCCCCAGCATTTT.

This clonotype was detected ten times or more. CDR3 loop: CASSLVSFRGFLVDNEQFF. The CDR3 nucleotides are TGTGCCAGCAGCTTGGTTTCGTTCAGGGGATTCCTAGTAGACAATGAGCAGTTCTTC. This sequence joins TRBV5-4 and TRBJ2-1; D is perhaps TRBD1 (6 bases). The V end lost 0 bases, the J end lost 5 bases, and 24 bases lay between the germline ends. The CDR3 is made up of 19 amino acids. The V gene's germline CDR1 is SGHNT and CDR2 YYREEE (reference sequence).